These 13 T cell receptor beta chains share one sample of origin, sequenced in a study of beta chain features in type 1 diabetes. Isolated RNA was reverse transcribed in full, so expressed TCRB transcripts were sequenced. Sequencing was performed with immunoSEQ multiplex PCR; in TCRdb, only in-frame clones are kept and a portion is missing. The repertoire holds hundreds of thousands of clones, with 15% as singletons. The sample was naive CD4+ T cells from blood. The receptors originated from a man aged 18 to 29 in good health.

The CDR3 reads CSASTGRTEAFF. CDR3 in DNA: TGCAGCGCATCGACAGGGAGAACTGAAGCTTTCTTT. The gene calls are TRBV29-1 and TRBJ1-1; 7 nucleotides match TRBD1. Looked up from germline, CDR1 is SQVTM and CDR2 is ANQGSEA. The junction had 7 bases not matched to a gene; V was cut back by 7 bases and J by 5 bases. The CDR3 is made up of 12 amino acids.

This clone was found a few times. The V and J genes are TRBV23-1 and TRBJ2-7; 7 bases match TRBD1. TRBV23-1 is identified as an open reading frame with a role that is uncertain. With 2 bases clipped from V and 0 bases from J, the junction kept 13 bases outside the gene matches. The CDR3 extends over 18 amino acids. The CDR3 spells CASSQTITGTEHSYEQYF. The CDR3 nucleotides are TGCGCCAGCAGTCAAACAATTACCGGGACAGAGCACTCCTACGAGCAGTACTTC.

This clone has a handful of counts. The J gene is TRBJ2-2, the V gene TRBV5-5; weak D call: TRBD2 (5 bases). Germline V lookup: CDR1 SGHKS, CDR2 YYEKEE (reference sequence). The CDR3 totals 15 residues. V was clipped by 1 base and J by 1 base, with 8 bases between them. The CDR3 region has the DNA TGTGCCAGCAGCTTGAGGAGGTTGAACACCGGGGAGCTGTTTTTT. Translating it yields CASSLRRLNTGELFF.

This clone has more than one count but fewer than ten. This chain links TRBV5-6 with TRBJ1-5; TRBD1 matches at 7 bases. The germline V gene has CDR1 SGHDT and CDR2 YYEEEE. The V segment lost 4 bases and the J segment 3 bases; nucleotides outside the gene matches: 7. The CDR3 runs 15 residues. The CDR3 is CASSLTGMNNQPQHF. The CDR3, as DNA: TGTGCCAGCAGCCTGACAGGGATGAACAATCAGCCCCAGCATTTT.

This clone has only a few counts. The chain couples TRBV9 to TRBJ2-5; the match to TRBD1 covers 7 bases. This CDR3 contains 17 residues. The V segment lost 3 bases and the J segment 3 bases; nucleotides outside the gene matches: 14. Germline lookup yields CDR1 SGDLS and CDR2 YYNGEE. DNA for the CDR3: TGTGCCAGCAGCGATTCTTCGGGACAGCCTTGGGAAGAGACCCAGTACTTC. As protein: CASSDSSGQPWEETQYF.

A few counts support this clone. The chain is built from TRBV5-6 and TRBJ2-3, with D perhaps matching TRBD1 (5 bases). The CDR3 totals 16 residues. From germline, CDR1 is SGHDT and CDR2 YYEEEE. Trimming cost V 1 base and J 1 base, with 13 bases left between them. CDR3 DNA sequence: TGTGCCAGCAGCTTGAACAGACAGAGCCGCACAGATACGCAGTATTTT. This gives the protein CASSLNRQSRTDTQYF.

A few counts support this clone. This chain connects TRBV10-3 to TRBJ2-2, with D possibly matching TRBD2 (5 bases). The CDR3 is 11 amino acids. Germline V gives CDR1 ENHRY, CDR2 SYGVKD. Trimming took 8 bases from V and 5 from J, leaving 6 bases between them. CDR3 protein: CAIGGTGELFF. CDR3 bases: TGTGCCATCGGAGGAACCGGGGAGCTGTTTTTT.

The chain combines TRBV29-1 with TRBJ2-5; D is uncertain. The CDR3 extends over 12 amino acids. Trimming cost V 2 bases and J 2 bases, with 6 bases left between them. Germline assignment: CDR1 SQVTM and CDR2 ANQGSEA. CDR3 amino acids: CSVEWQQETQYF. The CDR3 DNA reads TGCAGCGTTGAATGGCAGCAAGAGACCCAGTACTTC.

The rearrangement uses TRBV15 and TRBJ2-3, with TRBD2 matching 12 bases. Per germline, CDR1 LNHNV and CDR2 YYDKDF (reference sequence). The CDR3 totals 15 residues. The V segment lost 2 bases and the J segment 5 bases; nucleotides outside the gene matches: 2. The CDR3 sequence is CATSRRLAGEDTQYF. The CDR3 nucleotides read TGTGCCACCAGCAGACGACTAGCGGGAGAAGATACGCAGTATTTT.

This clone has a handful of counts. V usage is TRBV6-1 and J usage is TRBJ2-7; 9 bases line up with TRBD1. Germline CDR1 reads MNHNS; CDR2 reads SASEGT. Unmatched junction bases numbered 3, after V lost 7 bases and J lost 5 bases. The CDR3 spans 12 residues. CDR3 loop: CASNRGLDEQYF. The CDR3 nucleotides are TGTGCCAGCAACAGGGGGCTCGACGAGCAGTACTTC.

This clone was seen more than once but under ten times. V and J are TRBV4-2 and TRBJ2-5; D perhaps matches TRBD2 (6 bases). The CDR3 consists of 16 residues. Trimming pared 0 bases from V and 7 bases from J, leaving 18 bases between. Germline V gene lookup returns CDR1 LGHNA and CDR2 YNFKEQ. CDR3 amino acids: CASSQDSLAGGVTQYF. For the CDR3, the DNA is TGTGCCAGCAGCCAAGATTCGCTAGCCGGGGGTGTGACCCAGTACTTC.

This clone has more than one count but fewer than ten. The rearrangement links TRBV9 to TRBJ1-1, with TRBD1 matching over 9 bases. This CDR3 comprises 16 residues. Unmatched junction bases numbered 8, after V lost 0 bases and J lost 5 bases. Per the germline V gene, CDR1 is SGDLS and CDR2 is YYNGEE. The CDR3 loop reads CASSVAGTGWGTEAFF. The CDR3, as DNA: TGTGCCAGCAGCGTAGCGGGGACAGGGTGGGGTACTGAAGCTTTCTTT.

CDR3 sequence (DNA): TGTGCCTGGAGTGTACGAAGAGGGATTTCGACCGGGGAGCTGTTTTTT. Protein product: CAWSVRRGISTGELFF. The chain recombines TRBV30 with TRBJ2-2; a possible D gene is TRBD2 (5 bases). The CDR3 contains 16 residues. V was clipped by 0 bases and J by 5 bases, with 16 bases between them. Per germline, CDR1 GTSNPN and CDR2 SVGIG (reference sequence). Supplemented by reference TRBV30 and TRBJ2-2, the full variable domain reads SQTIHQWPATLVQPVGSPLSLECTVEGTSNPNLYWYRQAAGRGLQLLFYSVGIGQISSEVPQNLSASRPQDRQFILSSKKLLLSDSGFYLCAWSVRRGISTGELFFGEGSRLTVL.